This T cell receptor (beta chain) was captured by sequencing in a study of T cell responses to AZD1222 COVID-19 vaccine. The CDR3 loop spans 16 amino acids. The germline CDR1 and CDR2 sequences are SGHTS and YDEGEE. With 0 bases removed from V and 0 bases from J, the gap between germline ends came to 9 bases. Study outcomes and limitations: Vaccination with two AZD1222 doses was followed by a rise in Spike-specific TCR breadth and depth. The peak T cell response came first, and repertoires were sampled only after it. Clonal diversity was possibly underestimated, and white British individuals and females predominated among donors.

As concerns this clone: Its matching antigen is unknown.

The repertoire was sequenced with immunoSEQ multiplex PCR; TCRdb's copy has only in-frame clones and lacks some. Counted here are roughly 180,000 clones, approximately 95% occurring once; the ten biggest clones make up under 1.1%. This clonotype was obtained from an adult who received the MenACWY meningococcal vaccine as a control. The sample in question was peripheral blood, obtained 28 days after the second dose of the MenACWY control vaccine. V is TRBV5-8 and J is TRBJ1-4; D is undetermined. The CDR3 loop is CASSLGVGATNEKLFF. In DNA form, the CDR3 reads TGTGCCAGCAGCTTGGGGGTCGGGGCAACTAATGAAAAACTGTTTTTT. The complete variable domain, with remaining parts taken from reference TRBV5-8 and TRBJ1-4, reads EAGVTQSPTHLIKTRGQQATLRCSPISGHTSVYWYQQALGLGLQFLLWYDEGEERNRGNFPPRFSGRQFPNYSSELNVNALELEDSALYLCASSLGVGATNEKLFFGSGTQLSVL.